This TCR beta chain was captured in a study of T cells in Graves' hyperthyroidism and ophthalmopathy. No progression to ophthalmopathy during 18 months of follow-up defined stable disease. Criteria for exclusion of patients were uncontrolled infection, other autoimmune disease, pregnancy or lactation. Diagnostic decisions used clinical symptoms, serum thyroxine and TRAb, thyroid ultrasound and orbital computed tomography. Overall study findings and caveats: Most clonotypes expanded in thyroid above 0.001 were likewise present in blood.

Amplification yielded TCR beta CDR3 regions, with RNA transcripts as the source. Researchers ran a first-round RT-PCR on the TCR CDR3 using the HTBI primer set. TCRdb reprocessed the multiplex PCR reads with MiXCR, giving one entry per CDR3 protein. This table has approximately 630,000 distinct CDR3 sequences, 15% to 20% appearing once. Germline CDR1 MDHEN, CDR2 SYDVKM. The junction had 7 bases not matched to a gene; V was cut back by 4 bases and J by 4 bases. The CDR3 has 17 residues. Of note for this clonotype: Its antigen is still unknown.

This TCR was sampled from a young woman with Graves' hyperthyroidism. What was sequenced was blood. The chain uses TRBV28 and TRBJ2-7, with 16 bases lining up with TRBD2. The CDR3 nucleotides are TGTGCCAGCAGTTCGGGACTAGCGGGAGGGCCGAGGTACGAGCAGTACTTC. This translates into CASSSGLAGGPRYEQYF.